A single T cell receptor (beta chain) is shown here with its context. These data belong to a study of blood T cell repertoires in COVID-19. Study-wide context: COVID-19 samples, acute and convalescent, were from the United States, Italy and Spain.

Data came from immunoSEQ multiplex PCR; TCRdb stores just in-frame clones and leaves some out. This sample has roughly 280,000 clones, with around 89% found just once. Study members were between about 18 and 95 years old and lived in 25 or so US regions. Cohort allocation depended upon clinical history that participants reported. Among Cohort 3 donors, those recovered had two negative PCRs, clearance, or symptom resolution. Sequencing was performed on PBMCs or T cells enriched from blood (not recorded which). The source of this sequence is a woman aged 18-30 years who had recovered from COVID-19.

This chain's CDR3 is CASSLGPGTYEQYF. The CDR3 bases are TGTGCCAGCAGCTTAGGACCGGGAACCTACGAGCAGTACTTC. This chain connects TRBV7-2 to TRBJ2-7, with a tentative D call TRBD2 (5 bases). Trimming cost V 1 base and J 2 bases, with 9 bases left between them. Germline V gene data show CDR1 as SGHTA and CDR2 as FQGNSA. The CDR3 runs 14 residues.